A single sample is the source of the 13 T cell receptor beta chains below, sequenced in a study of blood T cell repertoires in COVID-19 (TCRdb year 2020). Libraries were made using the immunoSEQ multiplex PCR assay. Entries here come from immuneACCESS through TCRdb and include only in-frame sequences with V and J called. Some clones fail to appear in such tables; in the studies checked, an unresolved V gene covers under half of the shortfall, and the cause of the remainder is unknown. This sample has 200,000 to 300,000 clones in its table, and about 88% of those were observed once. The ten most abundant clones make up 5.5% to 9% of the sample. Specimen: peripheral blood. These receptor sequences come from an older woman with active or convalescent COVID-19.

V usage is TRBV11-3 and J usage is TRBJ2-7; possible D gene TRBD1, 5 bases. V was shortened by 1 base and J by 2 bases, with 9 bases between the two germline ends. There are 14 residues in the CDR3. The germline CDR1 and CDR2 sequences are SGHNT and YENEEA. The CDR3 nucleotides read TGTGCCAGCAGCTTAGCCCCAGGGCCCTACGAGCAGTACTTC. Translated, it gives CASSLAPGPYEQYF. The variable domain in full, completed from reference TRBV11-3 and TRBJ2-7, reads EAGVVQSPRYKIIEKKQPVAFWCNPISGHNTLYWYLQNLGQGPELLIRYENEEAVDDSQLPKDRFSAERLKGVDSTLKIQPAELGDSAVYLCASSLAPGPYEQYFGPGTRLTVT.

This clone was found once. This chain connects TRBV2 to TRBJ2-2; D gene uncertain. Trimming left V 6 bases short and J 3 bases short, with 8 bases between. This CDR3 region has 13 residues. Germline lookup yields CDR1 SNHLY and CDR2 FYNNEI. CDR3 nucleotide sequence: TGTGCCAGCAGCGCGCGAGACACCGGGGAGCTGTTTTTT. It yields the protein CASSARDTGELFF.

V and J are TRBV19 and TRBJ1-5, with D maybe TRBD1 (5 bases). There are 13 residues in the CDR3. The germline gives CDR1 LNHDA, CDR2 SQIVND (reference sequence). Trimming cost V 4 bases and J 4 bases, with 8 bases left between them. The CDR3 loop is CASSRGLNQPQHF. CDR3 DNA sequence: TGTGCCAGTAGTAGGGGCCTAAATCAGCCCCAGCATTTT.

The genes are TRBV25-1 and TRBJ1-2, with TRBD1 matching over 8 bases. The trim removed 10 bases at V and 3 bases at J, leaving 7 bases unmatched. Per the germline V gene, CDR1 is MGHDK and CDR2 is SYGVNS. This CDR3 has 13 amino acids. The CDR3 reads CATRAGQDYGYTF. CDR3 bases: TGTGCCACCAGAGCGGGACAGGACTATGGCTACACCTTC.

V and J are TRBV7-6 and TRBJ1-1; 9 bases line up with TRBD1. With V trimmed by 4 bases and J by 7 bases, 10 bases remained unmatched. Germline CDR1 is SGHVS and CDR2 is FNYEAQ. This CDR3 has 15 residues. The CDR3 protein is CASSSSTGGTSEAFF. For the CDR3, the DNA is TGTGCCAGCAGCTCTTCGACAGGGGGAACAAGTGAAGCTTTCTTT.

The genes are TRBV21-1 and TRBJ1-6; TRBD1 is the table's D call, not checked against the DNA. TRBV21-1 is a documented pseudogene. This CDR3 region has 15 residues. This CDR3 is CASSHGTEWEVTLHF. The DNA for the CDR3 is TGTGCCAGCAGCCATGGGACAGAATGGGAGGTCACCCTCCACTTT.

This clone was counted between two and nine times. The junction does not match germline at one end; this may be a read error. V usage is TRBV5-4 and J usage is TRBJ2-1; perhaps TRBD1 as D (5 bases). The length of the CDR3 is 17 residues. The germline CDR1 and CDR2 sequences are SGHNT and YYREEE (reference sequence). CDR3 loop: CASSLGIGDSSYNEQFF. The DNA for the CDR3 is TGTGCCAGCAGTTTGGGTATAGGGGATAGCTCCTACAATGAGCAGTTCTTC.

The chain joins TRBV5-5 to TRBJ2-5; 7 nucleotides align to TRBD1. The V gene's germline CDR1 is SGHKS and CDR2 YYEKEE (reference sequence). This CDR3 is 14 amino acids long. The V gene end was trimmed by 0 bases and the J gene end by 5 bases; junction bases not matched to a gene: 4. The CDR3 DNA is TGTGCCAGCAGCTTGGGAGGGGGCTTGGAGACCCAGTACTTC. Its translation: CASSLGGGLETQYF.

The rearrangement joins TRBV13 to TRBJ2-7; 7 nucleotides align to TRBD1. The CDR3 has 15 residues. J gave up 1 base and V 5 bases, and 8 bases lay outside the gene matches. Looked up from germline, CDR1 is PRHDT and CDR2 is FYEKMQ (reference sequence). The CDR3 spells CASSQTGQVSYEQYF. The CDR3 DNA reads TGTGCCAGCAGCCAAACTGGACAGGTTTCCTACGAGCAGTACTTC.

The chain combines TRBV19 with TRBJ1-2; 10 bases fit TRBD1. The CDR3 runs 13 residues. In germline, CDR1 is LNHDA, CDR2 SQIVND (reference sequence). Trimming took 5 bases from V and 9 from J; bases not matched to a gene: 6. CDR3 nucleotide sequence: TGTGCCAGTAGTGGTGACAGGGGGCATAGCTACACCTTC. It is translated as CASSGDRGHSYTF. Drawing the rest from reference TRBV19 and TRBJ1-2, the complete variable domain is DGGITQSPKYLFRKEGQNVTLSCEQNLNHDAMYWYRQDPGQGLRLIYYSQIVNDFQKGDIAEGYSVSREKKESFPLTVTSAQKNPTAFYLCASSGDRGHSYTFGSGTRLTVV.

The chain recombines TRBV27 with TRBJ1-1; D may be TRBD1 (6 bases). CDR1 MNHEY and CDR2 SMNVEV come from the germline V gene (reference sequence). The V end was cut by 1 base, the J end by 0 bases, with 21 bases between. The CDR3 sequence is 19 residues long. Here the CDR3 DNA reads TGTGCCAGCAGTTTATTGCATCAAGGGGGAGTAGGGATGAACACTGAAGCTTTCTTT. It encodes CASSLLHQGGVGMNTEAFF.

The chain employs TRBV6-5 and TRBJ2-7; no firm D call. Deletions cut 8 bases from V and 3 bases from J, with 8 bases between. The CDR3 length is 11 residues. Germline assignment: CDR1 MNHEY and CDR2 SVGAGI. CDR3: CASSGLYEQYF. The CDR3, as DNA: TGTGCCAGCTCTGGGCTCTACGAGCAGTACTTC.

This chain links TRBV10-1 with TRBJ2-3; tentatively, D is TRBD1 (5 bases). CDR3 length equals 13 residues. The V end lost 3 bases, the J end lost 1 base, and 5 bases lay between the germline ends. CDR1 is WNHNN, CDR2 SYGVQD, per germline (reference sequence). The CDR3 here is CASSEGGTDTQYF. In DNA form, the CDR3 reads TGCGCCAGCAGTGAAGGGGGCACAGATACGCAGTATTTT.